This T cell receptor beta chain originates from a study of blood T cells in healthy people across ages. There are many counts of this clonotype. It was with a sample-barcoded 5' primer and a J-beta primer mix that a second PCR of roughly 6 to 12 cycles was run. The authors tagged each cDNA molecule using a template-switch adaptor with 12 random nucleotides. MiXCR, applied by TCRdb to the 5' RACE reads, yields one record per CDR3 protein. Among 730,000 or so distinct CDR3 sequences listed, over 40% were seen once. Extraction of total RNA produced a minimum of 6 micrograms from each sample. Germline V gene sequence: CDR1 LGHNA, CDR2 YNFKEQ. The CDR3 has 16 residues. Trimming cost V 0 bases and J 2 bases, with 14 bases left between them.

This chain joins TRBV4-2 and TRBJ2-7; no reliable D call. The source of this sequence is an elderly man in good health. Source material: blood. CDR3 bases: TGTGCCAGCAGCCAAGACTGGACGGACCTTACCTACGAGCAGTACTTC. It encodes CASSQDWTDLTYEQYF.